One and the same sample provided the 15 T cell receptor beta chains below, sequenced in a study of cytomegalovirus exposure and HLA in healthy donors. This PCR relied on a set of 60 Vbeta primers and 13 Jbeta primers. Clones were sequenced by immunoSEQ multiplex PCR, and TCRdb holds only the in-frame ones, with some missing. The profile shows hundreds of thousands of clones, over 70% of them singletons. Source material: PBMCs. The source of these receptors is a woman in her fifties or sixties in good health and CMV-seropositive.

This rearrangement joins TRBV29-1 to TRBJ2-7; the D gene is possibly TRBD1 (6 bases). The germline CDR1 and CDR2 sequences are SQVTM and ANQGSEA. Trimming removed 5 bases at V and 2 bases at J, with 13 bases between. The CDR3 sequence is 13 residues long. CDR3 loop: CSVYRAGAYEQYF. CDR3 bases: TGCAGCGTTTACAGGGCGGGCGCCTACGAGCAGTACTTC.

This clone was counted between two and nine times. The rearrangement uses TRBV6-5 and TRBJ2-1; the D is unclear. The CDR3 covers 13 residues. The germline gives CDR1 MNHEY, CDR2 SVGAGI. The V and J ends lost 5 bases and 8 bases respectively, with 13 bases between them. CDR3 in amino acids: CASSPASSDEQFF. The CDR3 region has the DNA TGTGCCAGCAGTCCCGCTAGTTCCGATGAGCAGTTCTTC.

The J gene is TRBJ2-7, the V gene TRBV25-1; TRBD2 agrees at 7 bases. J lost 5 bases, V lost 2 bases, and 6 bases had no gene match. The CDR3 contains 14 residues. Germline V gene sequence: CDR1 MGHDK, CDR2 SYGVNS. The CDR3: CASSEPSSGDEQYF. CDR3 DNA: TGTGCCAGCAGTGAACCCTCTAGCGGAGACGAGCAGTACTTC.

V is TRBV29-1 and J is TRBJ1-3, with a weak D call TRBD1 (6 bases). The germline V gene has CDR1 SQVTM and CDR2 ANQGSEA. V gave up 6 bases and J gave up 0 bases, with 9 bases separating them. The CDR3 totals 13 residues. CDR3 amino acids: CSVDSNSGNTIYF. In DNA, the CDR3 is TGCAGCGTGGACAGCAACTCTGGAAACACCATATATTTT. Variable domain in full (rest from reference TRBV29-1 and TRBJ1-3): SAVISQKPSRDICQRGTSLTIQCQVDSQVTMMFWYRQQPGQSLTLIATANQGSEATYESGFVIDKFPISRPNLTFSTLTVSNMSPEDSSIYLCSVDSNSGNTIYFGEGSWLTVV.

The rearrangement uses TRBV29-1 and TRBJ2-1; 7 nucleotides match TRBD2. The CDR3 loop spans 13 amino acids. V shed 7 bases and J 2 bases; nucleotides not matched to a gene: 5. Germline values: CDR1 SQVTM, CDR2 ANQGSEA. This CDR3 is CSGLAATYNEQFF. DNA for the CDR3: TGCAGCGGCCTAGCGGCCACCTACAATGAGCAGTTCTTC.

The chain employs TRBV4-3 and TRBJ2-3; D may be TRBD2 (6 bases). Germline CDR1 is LGHNA and CDR2 is YSLEER. V lost 4 bases and J lost 5, with 13 bases in between. The CDR3 contains 14 residues. CDR3 protein: CASSRGFGGDTQYF. DNA for the CDR3: TGCGCCAGCAGCCGAGGCTTCGGGGGAGATACGCAGTATTTT.

The chain has TRBV7-6 and TRBJ2-1, with D possibly matching TRBD1 (5 bases). In germline, CDR1 is SGHVS, CDR2 FNYEAQ. This CDR3 spans 14 amino acids. Trimming took 0 bases from V and 12 from J, leaving 15 bases between them. In nucleotides, the CDR3 is TGTGCCAGCAGCTTAGCTGGGGCGGCGGTTGGGCAGTTCTTC. This encodes CASSLAGAAVGQFF.

This clone is a singleton in its sample. CDR3 loop: CASSDRGSWEQYF. The CDR3 nucleotides read TGTGCCAGTAGTGACAGGGGAAGTTGGGAGCAGTACTTC. The chain is built from TRBV19 and TRBJ2-7; 8 nucleotides agree with TRBD1. This CDR3 has 13 residues. Germline trimming cut 5 bases from V and 7 bases from J; bases unmatched to any gene: 7. Germline CDR1 LNHDA, CDR2 SQIVND (reference sequence).

The chain combines TRBV2 with TRBJ1-1; D remains unclear. Per germline, CDR1 SNHLY and CDR2 FYNNEI. V was clipped by 6 bases and J by 1 base, with 9 bases between them. The CDR3 loop spans 13 amino acids. The chain's CDR3 is CASRRNPNTEAFF. The DNA of the CDR3 is TGTGCCAGCAGGAGGAACCCGAACACTGAAGCTTTCTTT.

A few counts support this clone. The DNA of the CDR3 is TGTGCCAGCAGTGAAAGGGGTAGGGAGCAGTACTTC. Translating it yields CASSERGREQYF. The chain combines TRBV25-1 with TRBJ2-7; TRBD1 is a possible D gene (5 bases). The length of the CDR3 is 12 residues. Trimming removed 2 bases at V and 7 bases at J, with 9 bases between. The germline V gene has CDR1 MGHDK and CDR2 SYGVNS.

V and J are TRBV5-1 and TRBJ1-2; 9 bases map to TRBD1. CDR3 length equals 16 residues. Unmatched junction bases numbered 12, after V lost 2 bases and J lost 7 bases. Germline V gives CDR1 SGHRS, CDR2 YFSETQ. The CDR3 coding sequence is TGCGCCAGCAGCTTACAGACAGGGGGTGTTGACTTTGGCTACACCTTC. Protein product: CASSLQTGGVDFGYTF.

The chain carries TRBV30 and TRBJ1-2, with TRBD1 identical over 12 bases. Germline lookup yields CDR1 GTSNPN and CDR2 SVGIG (reference sequence). The J segment lost 9 bases and the V segment lost 5 bases, leaving 4 bases of the junction unmatched. The CDR3 runs 12 residues. The CDR3 DNA follows: TGTGCCTGGGCCGGGACAGGGGGCAGCTACACCTTC. As protein: CAWAGTGGSYTF.

V gene TRBV9 combines with J gene TRBJ1-2, with TRBD1 matching 8 bases. Trimming took 0 bases from V and 7 from J; bases not matched to a gene: 5. From germline, CDR1 is SGDLS and CDR2 YYNGEE. CDR3 length: 14 residues. CDR3 DNA sequence: TGTGCCAGCAGCGTAGGACAGGGGTTCCGTGGCTACACCTTC. The encoded protein is CASSVGQGFRGYTF.

This clone appeared once. The chain links TRBV4-2 to TRBJ2-1; D may be TRBD2 (5 bases). The CDR3 covers 16 residues. Per germline, CDR1 LGHNA and CDR2 YNFKEQ. V lost 2 bases to trimming and J lost 0 bases, with 11 bases between them. The CDR3, as DNA: TGTGCCAGCAGCCAACGCCGGGAACTCTCCTACAATGAGCAGTTCTTC. Its translation is CASSQRRELSYNEQFF.

This clone showed up just a few times. This chain joins TRBV30 and TRBJ1-2, with TRBD1 matching 9 bases. The CDR3 is 14 amino acids. Unmatched junction bases numbered 5, after V lost 0 bases and J lost 6 bases. Germline loops: CDR1 GTSNPN, CDR2 SVGIG (reference sequence). CDR3 sequence: CAWSVKGQGHGYTF. CDR3 in DNA: TGTGCCTGGAGTGTAAAGGGACAGGGCCATGGCTACACCTTC.